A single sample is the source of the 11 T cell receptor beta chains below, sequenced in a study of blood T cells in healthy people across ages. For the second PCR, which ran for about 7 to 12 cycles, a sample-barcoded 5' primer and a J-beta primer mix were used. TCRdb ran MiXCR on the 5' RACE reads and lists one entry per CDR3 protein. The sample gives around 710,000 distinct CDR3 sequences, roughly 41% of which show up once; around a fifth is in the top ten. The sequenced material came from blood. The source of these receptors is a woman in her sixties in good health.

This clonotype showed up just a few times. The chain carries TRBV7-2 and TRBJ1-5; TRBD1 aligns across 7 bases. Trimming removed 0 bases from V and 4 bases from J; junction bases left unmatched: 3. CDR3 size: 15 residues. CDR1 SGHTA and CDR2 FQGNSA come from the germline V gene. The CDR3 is CASSLAGQTNQPQHF. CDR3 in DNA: TGTGCCAGCAGCTTAGCGGGACAGACAAATCAGCCCCAGCATTTT.

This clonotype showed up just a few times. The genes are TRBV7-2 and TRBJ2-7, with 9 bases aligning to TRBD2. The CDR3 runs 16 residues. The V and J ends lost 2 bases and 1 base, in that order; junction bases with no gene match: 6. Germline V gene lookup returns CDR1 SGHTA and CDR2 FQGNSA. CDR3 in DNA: TGTGCCAGCAGCTTAAGTAGCGGGAGTGGTTCCTACGAGCAGTACTTC. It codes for CASSLSSGSGSYEQYF.

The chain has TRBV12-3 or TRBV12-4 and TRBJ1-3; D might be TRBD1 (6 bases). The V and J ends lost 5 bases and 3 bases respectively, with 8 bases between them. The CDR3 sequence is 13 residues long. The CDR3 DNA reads TGTGCCAGCAGTGTGGACAGTGGAAACACCATATATTTT. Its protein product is CASSVDSGNTIYF.

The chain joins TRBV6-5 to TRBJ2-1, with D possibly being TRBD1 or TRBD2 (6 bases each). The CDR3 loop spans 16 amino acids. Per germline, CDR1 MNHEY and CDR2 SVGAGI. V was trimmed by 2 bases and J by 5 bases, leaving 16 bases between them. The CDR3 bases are TGTGCCAGCAGTTACGGGGGCGGGATAAGGAACAATGAGCAGTTCTTC. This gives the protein CASSYGGGIRNNEQFF.

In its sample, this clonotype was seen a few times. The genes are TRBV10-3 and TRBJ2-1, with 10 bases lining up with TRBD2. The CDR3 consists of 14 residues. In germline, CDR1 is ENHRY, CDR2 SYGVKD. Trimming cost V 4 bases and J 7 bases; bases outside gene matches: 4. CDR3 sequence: CAISGSSGRNEQFF. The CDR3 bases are TGTGCCATCAGTGGGTCTAGCGGGAGAAATGAGCAGTTCTTC.

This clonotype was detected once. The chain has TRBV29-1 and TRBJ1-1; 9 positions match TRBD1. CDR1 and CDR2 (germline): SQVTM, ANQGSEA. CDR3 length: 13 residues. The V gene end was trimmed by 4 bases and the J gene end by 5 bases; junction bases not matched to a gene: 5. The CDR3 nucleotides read TGCAGCGTTGCGGGACAGGGAGAAACTGAAGCTTTCTTT. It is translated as CSVAGQGETEAFF.

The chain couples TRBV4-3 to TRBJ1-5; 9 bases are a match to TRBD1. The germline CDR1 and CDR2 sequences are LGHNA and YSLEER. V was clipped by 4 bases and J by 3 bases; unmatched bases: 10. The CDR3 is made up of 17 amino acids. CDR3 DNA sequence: TGCGCCAGCAGCCCCGGGACAGGGTGGAAAGACAATCAGCCCCAGCATTTT. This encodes CASSPGTGWKDNQPQHF.

CDR3 residues: CASRSDGTSSQYF. In DNA, the CDR3 is TGTGCCAGCAGATCTGACGGGACTTCCAGCCAGTACTTC. The chain joins TRBV6-5 to TRBJ2-4; D perhaps matches TRBD2 (6 bases). This CDR3 has 13 residues. V lost 6 bases to trimming and J lost 13 bases, with 19 bases between them. Germline assignment: CDR1 MNHEY and CDR2 SVGAGI.

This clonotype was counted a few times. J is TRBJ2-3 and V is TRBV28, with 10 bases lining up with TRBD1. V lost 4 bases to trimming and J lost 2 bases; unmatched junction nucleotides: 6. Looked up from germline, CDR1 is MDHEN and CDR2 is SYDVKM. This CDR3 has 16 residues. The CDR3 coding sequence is TGTGCCAGCAGTTCCGAAGGACAGGGGGTCACAGATACGCAGTATTTT. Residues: CASSSEGQGVTDTQYF.

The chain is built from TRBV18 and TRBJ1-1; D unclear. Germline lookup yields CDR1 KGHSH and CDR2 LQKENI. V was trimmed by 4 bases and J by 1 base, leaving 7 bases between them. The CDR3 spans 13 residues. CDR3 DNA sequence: TGTGCCAGCTCACTAGATAAGAACACTGAAGCTTTCTTT. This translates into CASSLDKNTEAFF. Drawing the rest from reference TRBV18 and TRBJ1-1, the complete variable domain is NAGVMQNPRHLVRRRGQEARLRCSPMKGHSHVYWYRQLPEEGLKFMVYLQKENIIDESGMPKERFSAEFPKEGPSILRIQQVVRGDSAAYFCASSLDKNTEAFFGQGTRLTVV.

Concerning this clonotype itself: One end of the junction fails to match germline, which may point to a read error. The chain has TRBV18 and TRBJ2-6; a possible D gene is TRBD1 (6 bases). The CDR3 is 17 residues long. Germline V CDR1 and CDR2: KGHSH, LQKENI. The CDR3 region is CTSSPLLGASGANVLTF. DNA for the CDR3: TGTACCAGCTCACCACTTCTGGGGGCTTCTGGGGCCAACGTCCTGACTTTC.